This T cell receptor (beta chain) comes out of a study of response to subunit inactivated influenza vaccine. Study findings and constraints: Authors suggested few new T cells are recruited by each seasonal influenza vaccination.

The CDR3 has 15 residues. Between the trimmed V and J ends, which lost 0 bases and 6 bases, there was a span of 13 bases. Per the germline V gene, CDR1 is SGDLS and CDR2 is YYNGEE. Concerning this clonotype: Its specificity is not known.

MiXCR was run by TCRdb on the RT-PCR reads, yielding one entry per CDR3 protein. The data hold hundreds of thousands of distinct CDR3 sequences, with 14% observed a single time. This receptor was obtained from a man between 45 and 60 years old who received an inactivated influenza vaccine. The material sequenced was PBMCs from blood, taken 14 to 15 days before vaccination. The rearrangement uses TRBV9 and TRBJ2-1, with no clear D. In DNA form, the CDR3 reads TGTGCCAGCAGCGTAGGTGTGGGATTGGGCAATGAGCAGTTCTTC. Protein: CASSVGVGLGNEQFF. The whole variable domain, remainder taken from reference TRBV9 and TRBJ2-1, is DSGVTQTPKHLITATGQRVTLRCSPRSGDLSVYWYQQSLDQGLQFLIQYYNGEERAKGNILERFSAQQFPDLHSELNLSSLELGDSALYFCASSVGVGLGNEQFFGPGTRLTVL.